These 5 T cell receptor beta chains originate from one sample sequenced in a study of T cell responses to AZD1222 COVID-19 vaccine. Using immunoSEQ multiplex PCR, the repertoire was profiled, and TCRdb retains in-frame clones only, with some absent. The sample includes under 200,000 clones, 94% of them seen just once. The input for sequencing was peripheral blood, taken on day 0 of AZD1222 vaccination. These receptors originate from an adult in good health.

Worth noting for this clone: Other DNA sequences in this specimen translate into the identical CDR3. The CDR3 is CASSLEQNTEAFF. The CDR3 nucleotides are TGTGCCAGCAGCTTAGAGCAGAACACTGAAGCTTTCTTT. The chain couples TRBV7-6 to TRBJ1-1; D gene uncertain. V dropped 1 base and J dropped 1 base, with 4 bases sitting between them. Germline loops: CDR1 SGHVS, CDR2 FNYEAQ. The CDR3 has 13 amino acids.

This sequence joins TRBV7-9 and TRBJ2-7; 11 nucleotides agree with TRBD2. J gave up 1 base and V 3 bases, and 2 bases lay outside the gene matches. From germline, CDR1 is SEHNR and CDR2 FQNEAQ (reference sequence). The CDR3 consists of 15 residues. The CDR3 bases are TGTGCCAGCAGCTTGACTAGCGGGACGTCCTACGAGCAGTACTTC. Translating gives CASSLTSGTSYEQYF.

This sequence joins TRBV4-2 and TRBJ1-2; no reliable D call. Trimming stripped 1 base from V and 14 bases from J, with 17 bases between. CDR3 length: 13 residues. The germline V gene has CDR1 LGHNA and CDR2 YNFKEQ. CDR3 loop: CASSQGERTAETF. CDR3 in DNA: TGTGCCAGCAGCCAAGGTGAACGGACGGCGGAAACCTTC.

V is TRBV25-1 and J is TRBJ1-6; D is ambiguous. The CDR3 loop spans 15 amino acids. Germline CDR1 MGHDK, CDR2 SYGVNS. V shed 4 bases and J shed 0 bases, with 7 bases lying between them. CDR3 sequence: CASSVDSSYNSPLHF. For the CDR3, the DNA is TGTGCCAGCAGTGTTGATAGCTCCTATAATTCACCCCTCCACTTT.

The CDR3 loop is CASRKSGSSGELFF. The CDR3 DNA sequence: TGTGCCAGTAGAAAGAGTGGGTCTTCCGGGGAGCTGTTTTTT. This chain links TRBV6-4 with TRBJ2-2, with D hard to call. V dropped 9 bases and J dropped 6 bases, with 17 bases sitting between them. The germline V gene encodes CDR1 MRHNA and CDR2 SNTAGT. CDR3 length: 14 amino acids.